Below, one TCR beta chain is given with its context. Its antigen is still unknown. The data originate from a study of cytomegalovirus exposure and HLA in healthy donors. General study points: Using the classifier, cytomegalovirus status was reportedly diagnosed with high specificity and sensitivity. Associated with cytomegalovirus, according to the listing, were 150 to 200 TCR beta chains. Previously analyzed data showed that most TCR beta V segments were productive at a frequency of about 87% or about 30%.

The PCR contained 60 Vbeta and 13 Jbeta primers. Profiling relied on immunoSEQ multiplex PCR, and the TCRdb table lists in-frame clones only, not all of them. This sample has around 110,000 clones, with around 75% found just once. The V end lost 0 bases, the J end lost 2 bases, and 11 bases lay between the germline ends. Germline V gene sequence: CDR1 SGDLS, CDR2 YYNGEE. The CDR3 length is 15 residues. The sequencing input was PBMCs. The sequence was obtained from a man aged 35-49 years in good health and CMV-seronegative. V and J are TRBV9 and TRBJ2-5; D is unresolved. Written as DNA, the CDR3 is TGTGCCAGCAGCGTAGACTCTTCTTTTCAAGAGACCCAGTACTTC. This gives the protein CASSVDSSFQETQYF.